This T cell receptor beta chain was captured by sequencing in a study of PD-1 blockade in classical Hodgkin lymphoma. As for this clone: The antigen is undetermined.

Measured with immunoSEQ multiplex PCR; TCRdb has only the in-frame clones, and not every one. The sample has approximately 160,000 clones, nearly 80% seen once; the top ten hold roughly 9.2%. Findings and caveats of the study: Lower baseline TCR diversity marked trial partial responders and progressors.

CDR3 length: 17 residues. V lost 6 bases to trimming and J lost 5 bases; unmatched junction nucleotides: 17. Germline V gene data show CDR1 as KGHSH and CDR2 as LQKENI. Every patient was affected by relapse after autologous stem cell transplantation, while exposure to brentuximab vedotin was not uniform. The sequence was obtained from a human donor with classical Hodgkin lymphoma. Sample: peripheral blood mononuclear cells (PBMCs), taken before the second cycle of nivolumab. The chain couples TRBV18 to TRBJ1-1, with TRBD1 matching over 8 bases. As DNA, the CDR3 is TGTGCCAGCTCTCCTAGAGACAGGGGTACATTTGGAACTGAAGCTTTCTTT. Amino acids: CASSPRDRGTFGTEAFF.